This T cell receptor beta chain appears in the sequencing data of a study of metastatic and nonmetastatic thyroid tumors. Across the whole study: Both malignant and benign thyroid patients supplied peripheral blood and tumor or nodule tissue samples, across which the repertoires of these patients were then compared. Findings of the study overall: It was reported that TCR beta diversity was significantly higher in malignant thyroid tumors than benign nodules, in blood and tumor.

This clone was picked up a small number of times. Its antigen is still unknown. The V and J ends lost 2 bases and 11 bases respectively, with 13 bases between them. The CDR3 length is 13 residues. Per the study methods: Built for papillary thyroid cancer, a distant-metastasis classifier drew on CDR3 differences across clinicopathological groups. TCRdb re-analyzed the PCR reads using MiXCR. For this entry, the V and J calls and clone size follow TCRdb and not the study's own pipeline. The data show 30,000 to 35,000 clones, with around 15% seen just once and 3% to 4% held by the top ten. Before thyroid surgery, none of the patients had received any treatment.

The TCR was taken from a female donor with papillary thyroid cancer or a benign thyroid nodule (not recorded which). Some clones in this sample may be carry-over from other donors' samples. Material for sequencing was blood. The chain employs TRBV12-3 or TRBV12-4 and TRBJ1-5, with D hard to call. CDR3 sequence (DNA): TGTGCCAGCAGTTTAAACACGGGAGCAGCCCAGCATTTT. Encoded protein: CASSLNTGAAQHF.